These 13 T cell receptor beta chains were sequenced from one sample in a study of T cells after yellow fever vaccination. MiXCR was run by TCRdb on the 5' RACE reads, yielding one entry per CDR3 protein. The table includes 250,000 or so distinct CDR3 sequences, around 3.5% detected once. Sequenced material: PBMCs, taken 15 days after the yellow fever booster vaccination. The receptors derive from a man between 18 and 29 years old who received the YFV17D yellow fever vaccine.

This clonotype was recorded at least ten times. CDR3 in DNA: TGTGCCAGCAGCCGCGTGGGCCGAAGGACCCAGTACTTC. Translated, it gives CASSRVGRRTQYF. The J gene is TRBJ2-5, the V gene TRBV7-2; D unresolved. CDR3 length: 13 residues. V was trimmed by 5 bases and J by 7 bases, leaving 14 bases between them. Per the germline V gene, CDR1 is SGHTA and CDR2 is FQGNSA.

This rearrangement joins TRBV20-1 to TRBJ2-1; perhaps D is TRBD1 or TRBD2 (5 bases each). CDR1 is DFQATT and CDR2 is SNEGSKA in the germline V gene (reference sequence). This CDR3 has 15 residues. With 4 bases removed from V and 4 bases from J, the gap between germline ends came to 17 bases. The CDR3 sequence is CSAIRSGLMYNEQFF. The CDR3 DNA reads TGCAGTGCTATCCGTTCGGGGCTGATGTACAATGAGCAGTTCTTC.

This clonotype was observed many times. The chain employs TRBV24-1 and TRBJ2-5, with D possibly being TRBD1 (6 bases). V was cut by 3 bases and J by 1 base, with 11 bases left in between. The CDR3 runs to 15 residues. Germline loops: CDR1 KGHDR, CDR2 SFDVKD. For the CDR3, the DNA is TGTGCCACCAGTGATCCCACAGGGACCCAAGAGACCCAGTACTTC. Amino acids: CATSDPTGTQETQYF.

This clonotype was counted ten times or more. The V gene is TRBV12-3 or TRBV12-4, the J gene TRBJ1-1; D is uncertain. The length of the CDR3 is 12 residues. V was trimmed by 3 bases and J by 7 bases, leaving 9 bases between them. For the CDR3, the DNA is TGTGCCAGCAGTTTCTCGGTAATTGAAGCTTTCTTT. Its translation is CASSFSVIEAFF.

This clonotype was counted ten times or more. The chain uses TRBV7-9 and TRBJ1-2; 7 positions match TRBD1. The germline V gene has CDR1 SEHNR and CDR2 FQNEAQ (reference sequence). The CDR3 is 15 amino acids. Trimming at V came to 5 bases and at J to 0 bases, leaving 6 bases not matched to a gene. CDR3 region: CASSIQGTANYGYTF. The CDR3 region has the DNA TGTGCCAGCAGCATACAGGGGACAGCTAACTATGGCTACACCTTC.

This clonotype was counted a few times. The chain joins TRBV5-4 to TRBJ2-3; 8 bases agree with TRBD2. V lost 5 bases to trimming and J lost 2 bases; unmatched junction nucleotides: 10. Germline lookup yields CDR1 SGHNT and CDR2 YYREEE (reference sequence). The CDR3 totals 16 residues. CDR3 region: CASRAGGADATDTQYF. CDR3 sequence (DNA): TGTGCCAGCAGGGCCGGGGGGGCCGACGCCACAGATACGCAGTATTTT. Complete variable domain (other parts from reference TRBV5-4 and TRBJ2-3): ETGVTQSPTHLIKTRGQQVTLRCSSQSGHNTVSWYQQALGQGPQFIFQYYREEENGRGNFPPRFSGLQFPNYSSELNVNALELDDSALYLCASRAGGADATDTQYFGPGTRLTVL.

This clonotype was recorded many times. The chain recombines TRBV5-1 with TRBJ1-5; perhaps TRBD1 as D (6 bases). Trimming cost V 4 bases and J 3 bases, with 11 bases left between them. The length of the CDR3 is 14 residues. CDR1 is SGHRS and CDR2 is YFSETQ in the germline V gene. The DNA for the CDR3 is TGCGCCAGCAGCCTACAGGGTACCAATCAGCCCCAGCATTTT. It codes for CASSLQGTNQPQHF.

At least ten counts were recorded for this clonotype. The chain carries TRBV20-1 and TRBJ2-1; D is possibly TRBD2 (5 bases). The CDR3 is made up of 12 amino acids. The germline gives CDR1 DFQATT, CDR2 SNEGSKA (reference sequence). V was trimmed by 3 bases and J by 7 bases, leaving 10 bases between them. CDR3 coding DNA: TGCAGTGCTAGCGAGCCGGGGAATGAGCAGTTCTTC. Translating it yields CSASEPGNEQFF.

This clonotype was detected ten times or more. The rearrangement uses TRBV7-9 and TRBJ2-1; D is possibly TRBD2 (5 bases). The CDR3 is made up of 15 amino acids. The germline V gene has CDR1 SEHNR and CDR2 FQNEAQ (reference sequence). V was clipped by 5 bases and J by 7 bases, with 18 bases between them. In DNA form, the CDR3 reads TGTGCCAGCAGCCCGACGGCAGGACTTAATAATGAGCAGTTCTTC. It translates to CASSPTAGLNNEQFF.

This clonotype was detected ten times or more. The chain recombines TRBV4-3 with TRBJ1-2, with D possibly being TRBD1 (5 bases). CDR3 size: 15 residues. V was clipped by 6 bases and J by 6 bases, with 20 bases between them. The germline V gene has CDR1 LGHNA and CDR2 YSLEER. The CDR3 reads CASSVFGTPSDGYTF. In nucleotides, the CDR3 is TGCGCCAGCAGTGTATTTGGGACTCCCAGCGATGGCTACACCTTC.

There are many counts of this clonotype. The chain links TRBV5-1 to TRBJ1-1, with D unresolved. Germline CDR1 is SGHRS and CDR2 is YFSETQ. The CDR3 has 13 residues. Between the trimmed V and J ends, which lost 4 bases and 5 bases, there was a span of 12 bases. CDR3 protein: CASSQMDGTEAFF. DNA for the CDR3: TGCGCCAGCAGCCAGATGGACGGGACTGAAGCTTTCTTT.

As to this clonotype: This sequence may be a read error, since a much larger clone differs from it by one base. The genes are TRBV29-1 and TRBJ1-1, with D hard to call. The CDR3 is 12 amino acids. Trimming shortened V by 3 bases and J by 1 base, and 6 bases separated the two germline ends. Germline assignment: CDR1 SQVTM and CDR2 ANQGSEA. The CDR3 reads CSVDPGNTEAFF. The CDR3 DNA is TGCAGCGTTGACCCAGGGAACACTGAAGCTTTCTTT.

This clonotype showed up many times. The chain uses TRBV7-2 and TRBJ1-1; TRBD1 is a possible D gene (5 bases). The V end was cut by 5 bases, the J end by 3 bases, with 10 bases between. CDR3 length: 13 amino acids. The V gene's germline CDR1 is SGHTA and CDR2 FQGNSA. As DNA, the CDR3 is TGTGCCAGCAGCGGCGACAGTTACACTGAAGCTTTCTTT. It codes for CASSGDSYTEAFF.